This T cell receptor (beta chain) was identified in a study of CD8+ T cells in alopecia areata. Study summary: Oral tofacitinib (5 to 10 mg twice daily) was administered to treated patients. The investigators scored severity in treated patients by the percentage of affected scalp area. Findings and limits, study-wide: Sequence data from scalp samples additionally include resident alphabeta T cells of normal skin. Numerous expanded lesional clones remained in scalp and blood during tofacitinib.

Points on this clone: Antigen: not known.

The CDR3 covers 13 residues. V dropped 5 bases and J dropped 3 bases, with 11 bases sitting between them. In germline, CDR1 is KGHSH, CDR2 LQKENI. Sequencing relied on a cDNA template that was reverse transcribed from extracted RNA. Profiled with immunoSEQ multiplex PCR; TCRdb holds only in-frame clones, not every one. The table records about 210,000 clones, around 43% of them present only once. Treatment denoted: oral pan-JAK inhibitor, 5-10 mg twice daily. This TCR derives from a human donor with alopecia areata. The sequenced sample was CD4+ T cells sorted from blood, obtained around week 37, from a patient treated with tofacitinib. The chain combines TRBV18 with TRBJ2-7, with D tentatively TRBD1 (5 bases). The CDR3 DNA sequence: TGTGCCAGCTCAAAGGGTCAGGGCTACGAGCAGTACTTC. Its translation: CASSKGQGYEQYF.